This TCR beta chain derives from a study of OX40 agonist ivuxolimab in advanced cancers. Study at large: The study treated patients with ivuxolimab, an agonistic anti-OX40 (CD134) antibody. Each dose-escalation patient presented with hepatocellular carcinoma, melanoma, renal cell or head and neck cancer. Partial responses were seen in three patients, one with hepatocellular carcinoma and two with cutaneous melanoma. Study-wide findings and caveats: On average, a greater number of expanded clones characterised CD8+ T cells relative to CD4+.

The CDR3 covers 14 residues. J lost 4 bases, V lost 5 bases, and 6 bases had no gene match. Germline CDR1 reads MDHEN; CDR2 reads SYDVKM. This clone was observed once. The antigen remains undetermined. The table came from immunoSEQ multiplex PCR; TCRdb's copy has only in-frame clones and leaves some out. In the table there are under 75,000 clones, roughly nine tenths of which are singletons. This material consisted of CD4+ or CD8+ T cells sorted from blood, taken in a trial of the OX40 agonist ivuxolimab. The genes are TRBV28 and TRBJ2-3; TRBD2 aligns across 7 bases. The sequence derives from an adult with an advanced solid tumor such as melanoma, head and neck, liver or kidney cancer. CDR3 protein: CASSSGVDADTQYF. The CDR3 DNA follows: TGTGCCAGCAGTAGCGGGGTAGATGCAGATACGCAGTATTTT.